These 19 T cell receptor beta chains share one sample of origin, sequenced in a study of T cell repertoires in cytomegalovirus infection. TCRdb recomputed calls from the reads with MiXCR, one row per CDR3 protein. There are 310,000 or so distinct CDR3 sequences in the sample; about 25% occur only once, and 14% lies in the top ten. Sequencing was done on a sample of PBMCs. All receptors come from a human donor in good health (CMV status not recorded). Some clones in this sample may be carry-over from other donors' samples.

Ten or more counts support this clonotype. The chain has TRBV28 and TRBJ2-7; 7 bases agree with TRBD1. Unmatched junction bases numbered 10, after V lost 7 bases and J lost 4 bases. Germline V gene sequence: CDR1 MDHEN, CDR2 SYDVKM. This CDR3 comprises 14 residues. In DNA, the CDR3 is TGTGCCAGCAACCGGGACAGAAGCTCTTACGAGCAGTACTTC. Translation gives CASNRDRSSYEQYF.

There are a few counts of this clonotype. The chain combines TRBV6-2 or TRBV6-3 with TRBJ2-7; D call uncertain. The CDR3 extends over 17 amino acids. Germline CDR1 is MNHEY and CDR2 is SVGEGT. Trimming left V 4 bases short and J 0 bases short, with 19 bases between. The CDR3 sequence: CASSSISLRGLSYEQYF. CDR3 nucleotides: TGTGCCAGCAGTTCCATATCACTGCGTGGGCTCTCCTACGAGCAGTACTTC.

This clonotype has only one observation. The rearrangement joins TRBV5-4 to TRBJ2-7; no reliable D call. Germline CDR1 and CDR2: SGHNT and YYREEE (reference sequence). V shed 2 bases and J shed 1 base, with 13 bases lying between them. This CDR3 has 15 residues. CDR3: CASSFAAGKSYEQYF. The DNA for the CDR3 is TGTGCCAGCAGCTTCGCGGCAGGAAAATCCTACGAGCAGTACTTC. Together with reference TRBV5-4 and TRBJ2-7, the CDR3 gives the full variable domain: ETGVTQSPTHLIKTRGQQVTLRCSSQSGHNTVSWYQQALGQGPQFIFQYYREEENGRGNFPPRFSGLQFPNYSSELNVNALELDDSALYLCASSFAAGKSYEQYFGPGTRLTVT.

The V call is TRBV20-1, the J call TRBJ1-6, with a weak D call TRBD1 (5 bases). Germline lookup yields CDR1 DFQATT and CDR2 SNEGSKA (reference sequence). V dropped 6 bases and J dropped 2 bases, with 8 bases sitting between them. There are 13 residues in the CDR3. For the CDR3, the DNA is TGCAGTGCGCGGGACGCCTATAATTCACCCCTCCACTTT. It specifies CSARDAYNSPLHF.

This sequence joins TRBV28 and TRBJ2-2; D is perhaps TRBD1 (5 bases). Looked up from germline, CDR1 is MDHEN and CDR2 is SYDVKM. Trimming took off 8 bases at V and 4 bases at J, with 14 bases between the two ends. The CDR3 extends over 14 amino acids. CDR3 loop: CASRRQKLTGELFF. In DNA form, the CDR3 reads TGTGCCAGCCGCCGACAGAAACTCACCGGGGAGCTGTTTTTT.

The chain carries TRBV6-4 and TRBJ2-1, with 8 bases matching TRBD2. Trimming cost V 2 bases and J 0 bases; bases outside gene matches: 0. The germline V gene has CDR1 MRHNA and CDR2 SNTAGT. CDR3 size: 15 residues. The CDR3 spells CASSDSGSSYNEQFF. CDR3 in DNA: TGTGCCAGCAGTGACAGCGGGAGCTCCTACAATGAGCAGTTCTTC.

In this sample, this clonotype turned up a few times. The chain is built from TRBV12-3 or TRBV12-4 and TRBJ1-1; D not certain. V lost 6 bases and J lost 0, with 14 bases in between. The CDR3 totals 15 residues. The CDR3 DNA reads TGTGCCAGCAGCCCCACCGGACGGGTGAACACTGAAGCTTTCTTT. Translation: CASSPTGRVNTEAFF.

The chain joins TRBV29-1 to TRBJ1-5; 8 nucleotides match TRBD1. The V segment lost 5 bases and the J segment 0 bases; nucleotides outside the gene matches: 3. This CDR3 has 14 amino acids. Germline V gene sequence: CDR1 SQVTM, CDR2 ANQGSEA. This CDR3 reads CSVRDRNSNQPQHF. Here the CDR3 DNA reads TGCAGCGTTAGGGACAGGAATAGCAATCAGCCCCAGCATTTT. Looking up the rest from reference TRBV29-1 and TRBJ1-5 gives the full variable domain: SAVISQKPSRDICQRGTSLTIQCQVDSQVTMMFWYRQQPGQSLTLIATANQGSEATYESGFVIDKFPISRPNLTFSTLTVSNMSPEDSSIYLCSVRDRNSNQPQHFGDGTRLSIL.

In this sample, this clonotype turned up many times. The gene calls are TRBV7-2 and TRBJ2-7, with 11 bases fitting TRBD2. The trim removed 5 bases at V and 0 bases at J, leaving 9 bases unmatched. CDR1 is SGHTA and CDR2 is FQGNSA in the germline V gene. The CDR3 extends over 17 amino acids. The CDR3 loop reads CASSLTSGSSSSYEQYF. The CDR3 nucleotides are TGTGCCAGCAGCCTCACTAGCGGGAGCTCCAGCTCCTACGAGCAGTACTTC.

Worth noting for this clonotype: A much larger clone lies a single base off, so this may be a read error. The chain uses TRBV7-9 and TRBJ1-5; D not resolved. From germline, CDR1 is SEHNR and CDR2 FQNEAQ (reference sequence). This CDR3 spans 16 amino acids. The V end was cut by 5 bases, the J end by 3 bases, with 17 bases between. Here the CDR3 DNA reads TGTGCCAGCAGCCCTCTCCGTGGCAGAAACAATCAGCCCCAGCATTTT. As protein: CASSPLRGRNNQPQHF.

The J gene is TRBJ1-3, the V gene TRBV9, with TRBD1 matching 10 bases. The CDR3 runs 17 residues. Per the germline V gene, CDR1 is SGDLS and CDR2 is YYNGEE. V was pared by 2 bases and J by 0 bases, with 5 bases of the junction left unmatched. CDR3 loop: CASSVGGTGASGNTIYF. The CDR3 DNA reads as TGTGCCAGCAGCGTGGGGGGGACAGGGGCCTCTGGAAACACCATATATTTT.

The CDR3 DNA is TGTGCCAGCAGTTTATCCCGTAGGGGTTATGATGGCTACACCTTC. Translation: CASSLSRRGYDGYTF. The chain joins TRBV27 to TRBJ1-2, with D possibly TRBD1 on 5 matching bases. Trimming removed 0 bases from V and 6 bases from J, with 14 bases in between. CDR3 length: 15 residues. Germline V CDR1 and CDR2: MNHEY, SMNVEV (reference sequence).

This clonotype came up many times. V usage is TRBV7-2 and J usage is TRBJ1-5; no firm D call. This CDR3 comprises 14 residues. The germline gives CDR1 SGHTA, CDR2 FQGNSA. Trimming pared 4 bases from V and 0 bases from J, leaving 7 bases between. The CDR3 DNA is TGTGCCAGCAGCTCTGGTTATAGCAATCAGCCCCAGCATTTT. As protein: CASSSGYSNQPQHF.

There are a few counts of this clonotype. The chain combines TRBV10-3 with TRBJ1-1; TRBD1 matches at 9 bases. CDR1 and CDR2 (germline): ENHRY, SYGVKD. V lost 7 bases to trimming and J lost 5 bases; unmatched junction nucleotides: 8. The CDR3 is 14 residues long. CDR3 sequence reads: CAIMGTDRGTEAFF. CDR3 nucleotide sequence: TGTGCCATCATGGGGACTGACAGGGGGACTGAAGCTTTCTTT.

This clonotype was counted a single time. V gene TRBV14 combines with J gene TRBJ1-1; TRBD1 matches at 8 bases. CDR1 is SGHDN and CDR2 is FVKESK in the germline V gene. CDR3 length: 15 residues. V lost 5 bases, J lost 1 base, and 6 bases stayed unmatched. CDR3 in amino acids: CASSGWTGKNTEAFF. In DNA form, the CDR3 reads TGTGCCAGCAGCGGATGGACAGGGAAGAACACTGAAGCTTTCTTT.

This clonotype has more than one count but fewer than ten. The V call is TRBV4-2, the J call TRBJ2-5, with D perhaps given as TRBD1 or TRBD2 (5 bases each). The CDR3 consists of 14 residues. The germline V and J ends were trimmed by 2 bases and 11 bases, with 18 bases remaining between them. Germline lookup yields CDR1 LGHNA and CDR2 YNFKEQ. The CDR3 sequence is CASSQPAPGTPQYF. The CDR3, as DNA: TGTGCCAGCAGCCAACCTGCCCCCGGGACCCCGCAGTACTTC.

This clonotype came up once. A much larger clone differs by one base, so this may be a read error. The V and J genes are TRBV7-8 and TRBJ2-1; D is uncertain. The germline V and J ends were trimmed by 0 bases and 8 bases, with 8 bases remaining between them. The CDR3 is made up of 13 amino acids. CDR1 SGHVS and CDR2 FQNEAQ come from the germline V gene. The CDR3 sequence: CASSLAGLYEQFF. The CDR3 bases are TGTGCCAGCAGCTTAGCAGGGTTGTATGAGCAGTTCTTC.

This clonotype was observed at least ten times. The CDR3 loop reads CASSRFGTSGGALNEQFF. CDR3 bases: TGTGCCAGCAGCCGCTTCGGGACTAGCGGGGGGGCCTTGAATGAGCAGTTCTTC. The chain uses TRBV11-1 and TRBJ2-1, with 16 bases matching TRBD2. V dropped 5 bases and J dropped 7; count of bases not matched to a gene: 11. The V gene's germline CDR1 is SGHAT and CDR2 FQDESV (reference sequence). The CDR3 runs to 18 residues.

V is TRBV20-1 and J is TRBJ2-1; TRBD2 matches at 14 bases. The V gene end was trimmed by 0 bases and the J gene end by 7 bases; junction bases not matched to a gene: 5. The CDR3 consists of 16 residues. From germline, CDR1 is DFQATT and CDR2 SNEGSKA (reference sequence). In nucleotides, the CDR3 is TGCAGTGCTAGAGATGTTCGGACTAGCGGGAGGAATGAGCAGTTCTTC. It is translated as CSARDVRTSGRNEQFF.